This is a list of T cell receptor beta chains from one sample in a study of blood T cells in healthy people across ages. TCRdb passed the 5' RACE reads through MiXCR, listing each CDR3 protein once. The sample holds about 1.1 million distinct CDR3 sequences; 35% to 45% are singletons and the top ten take around 13%. The sequencing input was blood. The receptor set was obtained from a man between 18 and 35 years old in good health. Both conserved end residues are part of each CDR3. D genes are given only for firm matches. Only some rows state a clone size, as once, few, many or a class for expanded clones.

J	V	D	size	DNA	CDR3
TRBJ1-2	TRBV12-3/TRBV12-4	NA	few	TGTGCCAGCAGTTTAGCCGCAGGGGTGCAGGGCTACACCTTC	CASSLAAGVQGYTF
TRBJ2-3	TRBV14	TRBD2	NA	TGTGCCAGCAGTTCTCATGGCGGGGGGAGGACAGATACGCAGTATTTT	CASSSHGGGRTDTQYF
TRBJ2-3	TRBV12-3/TRBV12-4	TRBD1	once	TGTGCCAGCAGGGAGGGACAGGTGATCATAGCAGATACGCAGTATTTT	CASREGQVIIADTQYF
TRBJ1-2	TRBV7-2	NA	few	TGTGCCAGCAGCTTAGAAACCGCTCAAGGCTACACCTTC	CASSLETAQGYTF
TRBJ1-5	TRBV28	TRBD1	NA	TGTGCCAGCAGAGCCGGGACAGATAGCAATCAGCCCCAGCATTTT	CASRAGTDSNQPQHF
TRBJ1-2	TRBV12-3/TRBV12-4	NA	many	TGTGCCAGCAGGTCTTATGGGTCGGGAGATGGCTACACCTTC	CASRSYGSGDGYTF
TRBJ2-3	TRBV4-3	TRBD1	few	TGCGCCAGCAGCCCGATCGGACAGGGGGATTCGACGCAGTATTTT	CASSPIGQGDSTQYF
TRBJ1-2	TRBV12-3/TRBV12-4	TRBD1	few	TGTGCCAGCAGTTTTGTGGCAGGGGGCAGCTATGGCTACACCTTC	CASSFVAGGSYGYTF
TRBJ2-7	TRBV5-5	NA	few	TGTGCCAGCAGCTTGGACCTTGGCCCCTACGAGCAGTACTTC	CASSLDLGPYEQYF
TRBJ2-1	TRBV20-1	TRBD2	NA	TGCAGTGCTAGAGGCCGACTAGCGGGCAGGCGCAATGAGCAGTTCTTC	CSARGRLAGRRNEQFF
TRBJ1-5	TRBV4-1	NA	NA	TGCGCCAGCAGCCAGGTCGACAATAGCAATCAGCCCCAGCATTTT	CASSQVDNSNQPQHF
TRBJ1-1	TRBV20-1	NA	NA	TGCAGTGCTAGAGACCCGGAGGGGATGAACACTGAAGCTTTCTTT	CSARDPEGMNTEAFF
TRBJ2-5	TRBV7-2	NA	NA	TGTGCCAGCAGCGTAGGGCAGAACAATGAGCAGTACTTC	CASSVGQNNEQYF
TRBJ2-6	TRBV7-9	NA	NA	TGTGCCAGCAGCTTGCGAGACATGCAGTCTGGGGCCAACGTCCTGACTTTC	CASSLRDMQSGANVLTF
TRBJ1-4	TRBV12-3/TRBV12-4	NA	few	TGTGCCAGCAGTTTAGAAGCGACAACTAATGAAAAACTGTTTTTT	CASSLEATTNEKLFF